A single sample is the source of the 19 T cell receptor beta chains below, sequenced in a study of T-cell reconstitution after alpha-beta-depleted transplantation in children. TCRbeta library construction was performed incorporating unique molecular identifiers. TCRdb redid the calling of the PCR reads with MiXCR, one entry per CDR3 protein. The table has about 980,000 distinct CDR3 sequences, less than 30% seen once. Sequenced material: PBMCs, mostly from graft donor cells, taken 360 days after TCRalphabeta/CD19-depleted stem cell transplant. The receptors were sampled from a boy under three years old who had a stem cell transplant for SCID, so the T cells may come from the graft donor.

In nucleotides, the CDR3 is TGTGCCAGCAGCGTAAGAGGGCAGGGGACCCAGTACTTC. Residues: CASSVRGQGTQYF. The V call is TRBV9, the J call TRBJ2-5; D might be TRBD1 or TRBD2, each matching 5 bases. The CDR3 runs 13 residues. Trimming shortened V by 1 base and J by 7 bases, and 11 bases separated the two germline ends. CDR1 SGDLS and CDR2 YYNGEE come from the germline V gene.

The V call is TRBV20-1, the J call TRBJ2-5; D is unresolved. The germline V and J ends were trimmed by 4 bases and 5 bases, with 17 bases remaining between them. This CDR3 is 14 amino acids long. Germline-derived CDR1 and CDR2 are DFQATT and SNEGSKA (reference sequence). The CDR3 DNA follows: TGCAGTGCTAAGATTGAAAGTACCCGGGAGACCCAGTACTTC. Amino acid sequence: CSAKIESTRETQYF.

The genes are TRBV24-1 and TRBJ1-1; 7 bases map to TRBD1. The germline V gene has CDR1 KGHDR and CDR2 SFDVKD. Trimming removed 5 bases from V and 3 bases from J; junction bases left unmatched: 5. The CDR3 spans 14 residues. DNA for the CDR3: TGTGCCACCAGTGGCTTCCAGGGGGACACTGAAGCTTTCTTT. Protein sequence: CATSGFQGDTEAFF.

This clonotype was found a few times. This chain connects TRBV24-1 to TRBJ1-2, with D possibly TRBD1 on 6 matching bases. Trimming shortened V by 4 bases and J by 2 bases, and 7 bases separated the two germline ends. The CDR3 has 13 amino acids. Germline CDR1 KGHDR, CDR2 SFDVKD. The CDR3 nucleotides are TGTGCCACCAGTGACGGACAGAACTATGGCTACACCTTC. Translated: CATSDGQNYGYTF.

This clonotype was seen more than once but under ten times. The chain links TRBV27 to TRBJ2-1, with 14 bases fitting TRBD2. Germline V gives CDR1 MNHEY, CDR2 SMNVEV (reference sequence). There are 20 residues in the CDR3. V gave up 6 bases and J gave up 0 bases; unmatched junction bases: 13. The CDR3: CASSWARTSGGPSSYNEQFF. The CDR3 DNA follows: TGTGCCAGCAGCTGGGCCCGGACTAGCGGGGGGCCTAGCTCCTACAATGAGCAGTTCTTC.

This clonotype was picked up a small number of times. V and J are TRBV2 and TRBJ2-6; no reliable D call. This CDR3 is built from 14 residues. Germline V lookup: CDR1 SNHLY, CDR2 FYNNEI. The germline V and J ends were trimmed by 4 bases and 4 bases, with 8 bases remaining between them. The DNA of the CDR3 is TGTGCCAGCAGTGCACGGGCCGGGGCCAACGTCCTGACTTTC. Encoded protein: CASSARAGANVLTF.

In this sample, this clonotype turned up a few times. CDR3 coding DNA: TGTGCCAGCAGCGCTTCAGGGGTACAGTCCTACAATGAGCAGTTCTTC. Translation: CASSASGVQSYNEQFF. The V and J genes are TRBV9 and TRBJ2-1; possibly TRBD1 for D (6 bases). Trimming took 3 bases from V and 1 from J, leaving 14 bases between them. Germline V CDR1 and CDR2: SGDLS, YYNGEE. The CDR3 loop spans 16 amino acids.

The chain links TRBV9 to TRBJ2-6, with 7 bases that match TRBD1. Trimming removed 1 base from V and 0 bases from J; junction bases left unmatched: 13. The CDR3 contains 20 residues. In germline, CDR1 is SGDLS, CDR2 YYNGEE. The CDR3 region is CASSVISWAGGLSGANVLTF. CDR3 DNA: TGTGCCAGCAGCGTAATATCTTGGGCAGGGGGTCTCTCTGGGGCCAACGTCCTGACTTTC.

This clonotype was observed a handful of times. This chain links TRBV18 with TRBJ2-4; no clear D. Germline values: CDR1 KGHSH, CDR2 LQKENI. The CDR3 sequence is 12 residues long. Trimming stripped 6 bases from V and 8 bases from J, with 11 bases between. The CDR3 DNA reads TGTGCCAGCTCTGGCATCCGGGACATTCAGTACTTC. Protein product: CASSGIRDIQYF.

V usage is TRBV5-1 and J usage is TRBJ1-2; TRBD1 aligns across 8 bases. The CDR3 spans 14 residues. The V segment lost 9 bases and the J segment 7 bases; nucleotides outside the gene matches: 14. Germline V lookup: CDR1 SGHRS, CDR2 YFSETQ. The CDR3 loop is CATTNLTGAGGYTF. CDR3 in DNA: TGCGCCACCACAAATCTGACAGGGGCCGGTGGCTACACCTTC.

This sequence joins TRBV29-1 and TRBJ1-1; D is possibly TRBD1 (6 bases). The CDR3 consists of 13 residues. V lost 8 bases and J 3 bases, leaving 16 bases between the germline ends. Germline values: CDR1 SQVTM, CDR2 ANQGSEA. CDR3 DNA: TGCAGCTTTCGGGGGCAAGGGTACACTGAAGCTTTCTTT. This gives the protein CSFRGQGYTEAFF.

This clonotype came up a few times. The chain joins TRBV5-1 to TRBJ1-2, with 8 nucleotides matching TRBD1. The V gene's germline CDR1 is SGHRS and CDR2 YFSETQ. The CDR3 has 18 residues. Unmatched junction bases numbered 17, after V lost 3 bases and J lost 4 bases. CDR3 coding DNA: TGCGCCAGCAGCTCGACTCCGGGACAGGAATCGGTATCCTATGGCTACACCTTC. Amino acids: CASSSTPGQESVSYGYTF.

The sample holds one count of this clonotype. Without the conserved terminal phenylalanine or tryptophan, this CDR3 likely stems from a read error. The chain recombines TRBV7-9 with TRBJ1-4; D ambiguous. The V and J ends lost 4 bases and 12 bases respectively, with 15 bases between them. Germline values: CDR1 SEHNR, CDR2 FQNEAQ (reference sequence). CDR3 size: 13 residues. This CDR3 is CASSSGVRTELFS. DNA of the CDR3: TGTGCCAGCAGCTCCGGCGTCCGAACGGAACTGTTTTCT.

V and J are TRBV12-3 or TRBV12-4 and TRBJ2-3, with a weak D call TRBD2 (5 bases). Deletions cut 3 bases from V and 4 bases from J, with 11 bases between. The CDR3 loop spans 14 amino acids. For the CDR3, the DNA is TGTGCCAGCAGTTTTGAGGGTGAGGCAGATACGCAGTATTTT. This encodes CASSFEGEADTQYF.

This clonotype was counted a few times. The chain couples TRBV7-9 to TRBJ2-1, with 8 bases identical to TRBD1. V was pared by 4 bases and J by 4 bases, with 6 bases of the junction left unmatched. The CDR3 has 15 residues. CDR1 is SEHNR, CDR2 FQNEAQ, per germline (reference sequence). CDR3 coding DNA: TGTGCCAGCAGCTGGAGACAGGGGACTTACAATGAGCAGTTCTTC. Amino acids: CASSWRQGTYNEQFF.

A few counts support this clonotype. This chain uses TRBV20-1 with TRBJ2-7, with D possibly TRBD2 on 5 matching bases. V lost 0 bases to trimming and J lost 3 bases, with 12 bases between them. This CDR3 is built from 14 residues. Germline values: CDR1 DFQATT, CDR2 SNEGSKA (reference sequence). The DNA for the CDR3 is TGCAGTGCTAGAGAGGCGGGCAGAGGCTACGAGCAGTACTTC. It translates to CSAREAGRGYEQYF.

This clonotype was seen only a few times. The chain uses TRBV29-1 and TRBJ2-2; D gene ambiguous. Germline values: CDR1 SQVTM, CDR2 ANQGSEA. V lost 6 bases and J lost 1, with 6 bases in between. The CDR3 runs 12 residues. The CDR3 DNA reads as TGCAGCGTCCACAGGAACACCGGGGAGCTGTTTTTT. As protein: CSVHRNTGELFF.

This clonotype was seen a few times. The gene calls are TRBV4-1 and TRBJ2-7, with TRBD2 identical over 8 bases. The CDR3 consists of 15 residues. The junction had 7 bases not matched to a gene; V was cut back by 3 bases and J by 3 bases. The V gene's germline CDR1 is MGHRA and CDR2 YSYEKL. The CDR3 loop reads CASSQYVGGGYEQYF. CDR3 bases: TGCGCCAGCAGCCAGTATGTCGGGGGGGGCTACGAGCAGTACTTC.

The table lists this clonotype with a few counts. The chain has TRBV5-1 and TRBJ2-5, with D perhaps matching TRBD2 (6 bases). This CDR3 spans 14 amino acids. CDR1 is SGHRS and CDR2 is YFSETQ in the germline V gene. The germline V and J ends were trimmed by 4 bases and 7 bases, with 17 bases remaining between them. The CDR3 reads CASSPRDSGGTQYF. The CDR3 coding sequence is TGCGCCAGCAGCCCCCGGGACTCCGGTGGGACCCAGTACTTC.